This is a list of T cell receptor beta chains from one sample in a study of beta chain features in type 1 diabetes. TCRdb's copy holds only in-frame clones and misses some; the assay was immunoSEQ multiplex PCR. This table has almost 350,000 clones, 9.3% appearing once. The specimen was central memory CD4+ T cells from blood. The origin of the receptors is a man aged 25 to 40 with type 1 diabetes. Both conserved end residues are part of each CDR3. Each record gives: V gene, J gene, clone size, D gene, CDR3 protein, CDR3 DNA. A D gene is named only where the DNA matches it firmly. Only part of the rows carry a size: once, few, many, or a class if the clone is expanded.

v_gene: TRBV28
j_gene: TRBJ1-2
abundance: .
d_gene: .
CDR3aa: CASSLGQSNYGYTF
CDR3nt: TGTGCCAGCAGTTTAGGACAGAGTAACTATGGCTACACCTTC

v_gene: TRBV4-1
j_gene: TRBJ1-6
abundance: .
d_gene: .
CDR3aa: CASSRGHLSAPLHF
CDR3nt: TGCGCCAGCAGCCGGGGACATCTTTCGGCACCCCTCCACTTT

v_gene: TRBV7-2
j_gene: TRBJ2-4
abundance: .
d_gene: TRBD2
CDR3aa: CASSLGLAGAGDIQYF
CDR3nt: TGTGCCAGCAGCCTCGGACTAGCGGGGGCCGGGGACATTCAGTACTTC

v_gene: TRBV2
j_gene: TRBJ1-5
abundance: few
d_gene: .
CDR3aa: CASSEAVQGRGPQHF
CDR3nt: TGTGCCAGCAGTGAAGCTGTGCAGGGGAGAGGGCCCCAGCATTTT

v_gene: TRBV5-5
j_gene: TRBJ1-5
abundance: .
d_gene: .
CDR3aa: CASSLPPSPQHF
CDR3nt: TGTGCCAGCAGCTTGCCCCCCTCGCCCCAGCATTTT

v_gene: TRBV6-5
j_gene: TRBJ2-1
abundance: .
d_gene: TRBD1
CDR3aa: CASSYSSGGWYNEQFF
CDR3nt: TGTGCCAGCAGTTACTCGTCAGGGGGCTGGTACAATGAGCAGTTCTTC

v_gene: TRBV15
j_gene: TRBJ1-5
abundance: few
d_gene: TRBD1
CDR3aa: CATGDRGGQPQHF
CDR3nt: TGTGCCACAGGCGACAGGGGAGGTCAGCCCCAGCATTTT

v_gene: TRBV7-9
j_gene: TRBJ2-1
abundance: .
d_gene: TRBD2
CDR3aa: CASIRSGGYHNEQFF
CDR3nt: TGTGCCAGCATCCGGAGCGGGGGGTACCACAATGAGCAGTTCTTC

v_gene: TRBV7-9
j_gene: TRBJ2-3
abundance: many
d_gene: .
CDR3aa: CASSSDPDTQYF
CDR3nt: TGTGCCAGCAGTTCCGACCCGGATACGCAGTATTTT

v_gene: TRBV28
j_gene: TRBJ1-5
abundance: few
d_gene: TRBD1
CDR3aa: CASSPGTENQPQHF
CDR3nt: TGTGCCAGCAGTCCAGGGACAGAGAATCAGCCCCAGCATTTT

v_gene: TRBV4-1
j_gene: TRBJ1-2
abundance: .
d_gene: .
CDR3aa: CASSQDLRGNYGYTF
CDR3nt: TGCGCCAGCAGCCAAGATCTTAGGGGCAACTATGGCTACACCTTC

v_gene: TRBV4-3
j_gene: TRBJ1-2
abundance: .
d_gene: .
CDR3aa: CASSQTDWGGYGYTF
CDR3nt: TGCGCCAGCAGCCAGACGGACTGGGGTGGGTATGGCTACACCTTC

v_gene: TRBV4-2
j_gene: TRBJ2-5
abundance: many
d_gene: .
CDR3aa: CASSQDRGQTQYF
CDR3nt: TGTGCCAGCAGCCAAGACCGGGGACAGACCCAGTACTTC

v_gene: TRBV10-3
j_gene: TRBJ1-6
abundance: few
d_gene: .
CDR3aa: CAISEKGSPLHF
CDR3nt: TGTGCCATCAGTGAAAAGGGTTCACCCCTCCACTTT

v_gene: TRBV7-9
j_gene: TRBJ1-1
abundance: few
d_gene: .
CDR3aa: CASSLGQLGCDF
CDR3nt: TGTGCCAGCAGCTTAGGTCAGTTGGGGTGTGACTTT

v_gene: TRBV28
j_gene: TRBJ1-6
abundance: .
d_gene: .
CDR3aa: CASSSPRGTLHF
CDR3nt: TGTGCCAGCAGTTCCCCGCGAGGCACGCTCCACTTT

v_gene: TRBV4-3
j_gene: TRBJ2-3
abundance: many
d_gene: .
CDR3aa: CASSQEGRRTDTQYF
CDR3nt: TGCGCCAGCAGCCAAGAAGGCAGGCGAACAGATACGCAGTATTTT

v_gene: TRBV7-2
j_gene: TRBJ2-1
abundance: few
d_gene: TRBD2
CDR3aa: CASSAGTSPYNEQFF
CDR3nt: TGTGCCAGCAGCGCCGGGACTAGCCCCTACAATGAGCAGTTCTTC

v_gene: TRBV2
j_gene: TRBJ1-2
abundance: .
d_gene: .
CDR3aa: CASNNRAGPYGYTF
CDR3nt: TGTGCCAGCAACAACAGGGCAGGGCCGTATGGCTACACCTTC

v_gene: TRBV21-1
j_gene: TRBJ1-6
abundance: .
d_gene: .
CDR3aa: CASRPRDSSNSPLHF
CDR3nt: TGTGCCAGCAGACCCCGGGACAGCAGTAATTCACCCCTCCACTTT

v_gene: TRBV2
j_gene: TRBJ1-2
abundance: .
d_gene: .
CDR3aa: CASSGADEGYTF
CDR3nt: TGTGCCAGCAGCGGGGCGGACGAAGGCTACACCTTC

v_gene: TRBV6-6
j_gene: TRBJ2-7
abundance: .
d_gene: TRBD1
CDR3aa: CATELDGRGRTYEQYF
CDR3nt: TGTGCCACCGAGCTAGACGGCAGGGGGCGGACCTACGAGCAGTACTTC

v_gene: TRBV5-1
j_gene: TRBJ2-7
abundance: few
d_gene: TRBD2
CDR3aa: CASSLDTSGVYEQYF
CDR3nt: TGCGCCAGCAGCTTGGATACTAGCGGTGTGTACGAGCAGTACTTC

v_gene: TRBV1
j_gene: TRBJ1-2
abundance: .
d_gene: .
CDR3aa: CTSSQDMGACGYTF
CDR3nt: TGCACCAGCAGCCAAGATATGGGGGCATGTGGCTACACCTTC

v_gene: TRBV7-6
j_gene: TRBJ1-1
abundance: .
d_gene: TRBD1
CDR3aa: CASGRPDRGPAEAFF
CDR3nt: TGTGCCAGCGGCCGACCGGACAGGGGGCCGGCTGAAGCTTTCTTT

v_gene: TRBV18
j_gene: TRBJ1-3
abundance: few
d_gene: TRBD1
CDR3aa: CASSPGQGYGNTIYF
CDR3nt: TGTGCCAGCTCACCGGGACAGGGATATGGAAACACCATATATTTT

v_gene: TRBV14
j_gene: TRBJ1-3
abundance: few
d_gene: .
CDR3aa: CASSRMTASSGNTIYF
CDR3nt: TGTGCCAGCAGCCGAATGACAGCCTCCTCTGGAAACACCATATATTTT

v_gene: TRBV5-1
j_gene: TRBJ2-3
abundance: .
d_gene: TRBD1
CDR3aa: CASSRDRGADTQYF
CDR3nt: TGCGCCAGCAGCCGGGACAGGGGCGCAGATACGCAGTATTTT

v_gene: TRBV11-2
j_gene: TRBJ2-5
abundance: .
d_gene: .
CDR3aa: CASSTGTRGFETQYF
CDR3nt: TGTGCCAGCAGCACCGGGACCCGAGGGTTTGAGACCCAGTACTTC

v_gene: TRBV4-3
j_gene: TRBJ2-2
abundance: few
d_gene: TRBD1
CDR3aa: CASSQAPTGGGTGELFF
CDR3nt: TGCGCCAGCAGTCAAGCCCCGACAGGGGGAGGGACCGGGGAGCTGTTTTTT

v_gene: TRBV5-1
j_gene: TRBJ1-5
abundance: .
d_gene: .
CDR3aa: CASSLGDNSNQPQHF
CDR3nt: TGCGCCAGCAGCTTGGGTGATAATAGCAATCAGCCCCAGCATTTT

v_gene: TRBV29-1
j_gene: TRBJ2-7
abundance: .
d_gene: .
CDR3aa: CSVRWQGAHEQYF
CDR3nt: TGCAGCGTCCGTTGGCAGGGCGCCCACGAGCAGTACTTC

v_gene: TRBV11-2
j_gene: TRBJ1-1
abundance: many
d_gene: TRBD1
CDR3aa: CASSLGATGQEAFF
CDR3nt: TGTGCCAGCAGCTTAGGGGCGACGGGACAGGAAGCTTTCTTT

v_gene: TRBV4-3
j_gene: TRBJ2-1
abundance: .
d_gene: TRBD2
CDR3aa: CASSAGLAGANEQFF
CDR3nt: TGCGCCAGCAGCGCTGGACTAGCGGGGGCCAATGAGCAGTTCTTC

v_gene: TRBV5-1
j_gene: TRBJ2-7
abundance: few
d_gene: TRBD2
CDR3aa: CASSSAGEPAYEQYF
CDR3nt: TGCGCCAGCAGCTCCGCGGGGGAGCCTGCCTACGAGCAGTACTTC

v_gene: TRBV30
j_gene: TRBJ1-1
abundance: few
d_gene: .
CDR3aa: CAWMDSLHEAFF
CDR3nt: TGTGCCTGGATGGACTCCCTACATGAAGCTTTCTTT

v_gene: TRBV6-5
j_gene: TRBJ2-7
abundance: .
d_gene: TRBD1
CDR3aa: CASSYTRQGNYEQYF
CDR3nt: TGTGCCAGCAGTTACACTCGACAGGGAAACTACGAGCAGTACTTC

v_gene: TRBV7-2
j_gene: TRBJ2-1
abundance: few
d_gene: TRBD1
CDR3aa: CASSLGAPGQGTMQFF
CDR3nt: TGTGCCAGCAGCTTAGGCGCCCCGGGACAGGGAACAATGCAGTTCTTC

v_gene: TRBV4-1
j_gene: TRBJ2-7
abundance: many
d_gene: TRBD2
CDR3aa: CASSQEWQRGEQYF
CDR3nt: TGCGCCAGCAGCCAAGAATGGCAGCGGGGCGAGCAGTACTTC

v_gene: TRBV30
j_gene: TRBJ1-3
abundance: .
d_gene: .
CDR3aa: CAWSLSVTGNTIYF
CDR3nt: TGTGCCTGGAGTTTGTCGGTGACTGGAAACACCATATATTTT

v_gene: TRBV21-1
j_gene: TRBJ2-7
abundance: few
d_gene: .
CDR3aa: CASSKEYYEQYF
CDR3nt: TGTGCCAGCAGCAAAGAGTACTACGAGCAGTACTTC